The next 11 T cell receptor beta chains were all read from a single sample in a study of Tregs in tolerant kidney transplant recipients. Assay used: immunoSEQ multiplex PCR; TCRdb lists only in-frame clones, some missing. The sample has tens of thousands of clones, 85% to 90% seen once; the top ten hold approximately 0.4%. The source material was CD4+ T cells from blood, sampled before the transplant. These receptor sequences come from a human donor who received a combined kidney and bone marrow transplant.

The chain employs TRBV5-1 and TRBJ1-1; D remains ambiguous. The CDR3 consists of 14 residues. Germline CDR1 reads SGHRS; CDR2 reads YFSETQ. Trimming took off 0 bases at V and 4 bases at J, with 10 bases between the two ends. CDR3 protein: CASSLAGKGTEAFF. CDR3 in DNA: TGCGCCAGCAGCTTGGCCGGGAAAGGCACTGAAGCTTTCTTT.

This chain connects TRBV5-1 to TRBJ1-4; 9 bases agree with TRBD1. This CDR3 is built from 14 residues. Germline V CDR1 and CDR2: SGHRS, YFSETQ. Germline trimming cut 3 bases from V and 10 bases from J; bases unmatched to any gene: 7. The CDR3 region has the DNA TGCGCCAGCAGCTCCAGACAGGGGGACGGAAAACTGTTTTTT. As protein: CASSSRQGDGKLFF.

This chain links TRBV18 with TRBJ2-5; TRBD1 matches 9 bases. The CDR3 contains 14 residues. The V gene's germline CDR1 is KGHSH and CDR2 LQKENI. The V and J ends lost 3 bases and 3 bases, in that order; junction bases with no gene match: 2. The CDR3 nucleotides are TGTGCCAGCTCACCGAGGGACAGGGAAGAGACCCAGTACTTC. This codes for CASSPRDREETQYF.

In this sample, this clone turned up once. This chain links TRBV11-2 with TRBJ2-5, with TRBD1 as a possible D gene (5 bases). Germline V gives CDR1 SGHAT, CDR2 FQNNGV. Trimming pared 2 bases from V and 5 bases from J, leaving 12 bases between. The CDR3 covers 14 residues. The CDR3 is CASSLIAGWETQYF. The DNA of the CDR3 is TGTGCCAGCAGCTTAATCGCAGGGTGGGAGACCCAGTACTTC.

V and J are TRBV28 and TRBJ1-5, with a tentative D call TRBD1 (6 bases). Between the trimmed V and J ends, which lost 6 bases and 4 bases, there was a span of 16 bases. The germline V gene encodes CDR1 MDHEN and CDR2 SYDVKM. This CDR3 has 15 residues. DNA of the CDR3: TGTGCCAGCAGCCCCTCGGGACATAAAAATCAGCCCCAGCATTTT. Translating it yields CASSPSGHKNQPQHF.

V gene TRBV5-8 combines with J gene TRBJ1-5; 11 nucleotides match TRBD1. This CDR3 has 18 residues. The germline V gene encodes CDR1 SGHTS and CDR2 YDEGEE. Germline trimming cut 0 bases from V and 2 bases from J; bases unmatched to any gene: 7. As DNA, the CDR3 is TGTGCCAGCAGCTTGGCGGACAGGGGGCGAGGAGGCAATCAGCCCCAGCATTTT. This codes for CASSLADRGRGGNQPQHF.

This clone was seen repeatedly, ten times or more. The chain's CDR3 is CAWSVAGVSEQYF. In DNA, the CDR3 is TGTGCCTGGAGTGTTGCGGGAGTCTCCGAGCAGTACTTC. The chain carries TRBV30 and TRBJ2-7; TRBD2 agrees at 7 bases. The V and J ends lost 0 bases and 6 bases, in that order; junction bases with no gene match: 5. This CDR3 region has 13 residues. Germline values: CDR1 GTSNPN, CDR2 SVGIG (reference sequence).

Regarding this clone: Its ends do not fully match the called genes, so a read error is possible. The genes are TRBV7-3 and TRBJ1-5; TRBD1 might be the D (5 bases). The CDR3 runs to 15 residues. Germline V gene lookup returns CDR1 SGHTA and CDR2 FQGTGA. This chain's CDR3 is CASSLTGQGGQPQHF. CDR3 nucleotides: TGTGCCAGCAGCCTAACCGGTCAGGGTGGCCAGCCCCAGCATTTT.

The chain links TRBV7-2 to TRBJ2-2, with D unresolved. V was clipped by 7 bases and J by 1 base, with 7 bases between them. CDR1 is SGHTA, CDR2 FQGNSA, per germline. There are 13 residues in the CDR3. CDR3 in DNA: TGTGCCAGCACATCGGGGAACACCGGGGAGCTGTTTTTT. Translated, it gives CASTSGNTGELFF.

This clone was recorded a few times. V usage is TRBV4-1 and J usage is TRBJ1-5; TRBD1 aligns across 9 bases. Germline V gene data show CDR1 as MGHRA and CDR2 as YSYEKL. The CDR3 extends over 16 amino acids. V trimming: 1 base; J trimming: 6 bases; junction bases outside the gene matches: 7. The chain's CDR3 is CASSQGWGTGLQPQHF. Written as DNA, the CDR3 is TGCGCCAGCAGCCAAGGGTGGGGGACAGGGCTTCAGCCCCAGCATTTT.

This chain connects TRBV4-1 to TRBJ2-7, with a weak D call TRBD2 (6 bases). Germline V gives CDR1 MGHRA, CDR2 YSYEKL. The CDR3 loop spans 15 amino acids. Trimming removed 4 bases at V and 6 bases at J, with 19 bases between. The CDR3: CASSRDHLAEGEQYF. The CDR3, as DNA: TGCGCCAGCAGCCGGGACCATCTGGCGGAGGGCGAGCAGTACTTC.